This passage covers 15 T cell receptor beta chains from one sample sequenced in a study of early T cells in non-severe SARS-CoV-2 infection. TCRdb reprocessed the 5' RACE reads via MiXCR and lists one record per CDR3 protein. This sample has some 48,000 distinct CDR3 sequences; around 6.5% occur once, and the top ten carry 6% to 8.5%. Sequenced here: whole blood, sampled at baseline. Source of these receptors: an adult who was a healthcare worker with PCR-confirmed SARS-CoV-2 infection or an uninfected control (not recorded which).

The rearrangement uses TRBV7-9 and TRBJ1-2; TRBD1 is a possible D gene (6 bases). Germline V gene lookup returns CDR1 SEHNR and CDR2 FQNEAQ (reference sequence). The CDR3 totals 13 residues. The V gene lost 5 bases and the J gene lost 2 bases, with 9 bases spanning the gap. CDR3 nucleotides: TGTGCCAGCAGCGTAGGACAGAACTATGGCTACACCTTC. Encoded protein: CASSVGQNYGYTF.

Many counts were recorded for this clonotype. The V and J genes are TRBV29-1 and TRBJ1-3; D unclear. Germline V gene sequence: CDR1 SQVTM, CDR2 ANQGSEA. The V end was cut by 7 bases, the J end by 1 base, with 11 bases between. The CDR3 sequence is 13 residues long. For the CDR3, the DNA is TGCAGCGGAATCGGAGGATCTGGAAACACCATATATTTT. It translates to CSGIGGSGNTIYF.

This clonotype was detected a few times. The chain recombines TRBV5-4 with TRBJ2-1; 8 nucleotides align to TRBD1. V was clipped by 4 bases and J by 6 bases; unmatched bases: 9. Germline V gene data show CDR1 as SGHNT and CDR2 as YYREEE (reference sequence). This CDR3 spans 15 amino acids. The CDR3 bases are TGTGCCAGCAGCCTCCCGACAGGGGACGGCAATGAGCAGTTCTTC. Translated: CASSLPTGDGNEQFF. Full variable domain (missing parts from reference TRBV5-4 and TRBJ2-1): ETGVTQSPTHLIKTRGQQVTLRCSSQSGHNTVSWYQQALGQGPQFIFQYYREEENGRGNFPPRFSGLQFPNYSSELNVNALELDDSALYLCASSLPTGDGNEQFFGPGTRLTVL.

This chain connects TRBV6-5 to TRBJ1-2; TRBD1 is a possible D gene (6 bases). CDR1 is MNHEY, CDR2 SVGAGI, per germline. This CDR3 has 14 residues. With 6 bases removed from V and 4 bases from J, the gap between germline ends came to 15 bases. In DNA, the CDR3 is TGTGCCAGCAGCCGGACAGCCCTCCCCTATGGCTACACCTTC. Residues: CASSRTALPYGYTF.

This clonotype appeared a few times. This sequence joins TRBV6-6 and TRBJ1-1, with D tentatively TRBD1 (5 bases). V dropped 2 bases and J dropped 4 bases, with 8 bases sitting between them. The V gene's germline CDR1 is MNHNY and CDR2 SVGAGI (reference sequence). The CDR3 extends over 13 amino acids. The CDR3 is CASSYVGGTEAFF. CDR3 DNA sequence: TGTGCCAGCAGTTACGTGGGGGGCACTGAAGCTTTCTTT.

V usage is TRBV6-1 and J usage is TRBJ2-7, with D tentatively TRBD1 (6 bases). In germline, CDR1 is MNHNS, CDR2 SASEGT. The CDR3 is 16 residues long. V lost 7 bases to trimming and J lost 0 bases, with 19 bases between them. The CDR3, as DNA: TGTGCCAGCACCGAATCAGGGACAACGAGCTCCTACGAGCAGTACTTC. Amino acids: CASTESGTTSSYEQYF.

The CDR3 loop is CATSRDRETDTQYF. The CDR3 region has the DNA TGTGCCACCAGTCGGGACAGGGAAACAGATACGCAGTATTTT. The chain uses TRBV24-1 and TRBJ2-3; 9 nucleotides match TRBD1. Germline CDR1 is KGHDR and CDR2 is SFDVKD. V lost 6 bases, J lost 3 bases, and 3 bases stayed unmatched. The CDR3 length is 14 residues.

This clonotype was recorded many times. This chain's CDR3 is CSVTTGVSEQFF. The CDR3 DNA reads as TGCAGCGTCACGACAGGGGTGAGTGAGCAGTTCTTC. The rearrangement uses TRBV29-1 and TRBJ2-1; 8 positions match TRBD1. CDR1 SQVTM and CDR2 ANQGSEA come from the germline V gene. The CDR3 contains 12 residues. The trim removed 6 bases at V and 9 bases at J, leaving 7 bases unmatched.

This clonotype was seen repeatedly, ten times or more. This chain links TRBV3-2 with TRBJ2-2. TRBV3-2 is shown as a pseudogene. The CDR3 covers 13 residues. The CDR3 here is CASSQVSTGELFF. The CDR3 nucleotides read TGTGCCAGCAGCCAAGTAAGCACCGGGGAGCTGTTTTTT.

This clonotype was recorded many times. V and J are TRBV7-9 and TRBJ1-1; 9 nucleotides line up with TRBD1. The CDR3 is 15 residues long. The J segment lost 0 bases and the V segment lost 5 bases, leaving 4 bases of the junction unmatched. The germline V gene encodes CDR1 SEHNR and CDR2 FQNEAQ (reference sequence). For the CDR3, the DNA is TGTGCCAGCAGCCCCGACAGGGGGTTGAACACTGAAGCTTTCTTT. It codes for CASSPDRGLNTEAFF.

There are a few counts of this clonotype. The rearrangement links TRBV20-1 to TRBJ2-7; possibly TRBD1 or TRBD2 for D (5 bases each). The CDR3 sequence is 11 residues long. Germline V gives CDR1 DFQATT, CDR2 SNEGSKA (reference sequence). The ends were cut back, 8 bases at V and 4 bases at J, with 12 bases in the middle. The CDR3 DNA is TGCAGTTCGGGGCCCGAATACGAGCAGTACTTC. Protein: CSSGPEYEQYF.

This clonotype was seen repeatedly, ten times or more. V is TRBV28 and J is TRBJ1-2; 7 bases line up with TRBD1. Germline lookup yields CDR1 MDHEN and CDR2 SYDVKM. The CDR3 is made up of 16 amino acids. V lost 4 bases and J lost 2; bases outside the gene matches: 10. CDR3 sequence reads: CASSSGGAVVNYGYTF. The CDR3 DNA reads TGTGCCAGCAGTTCAGGGGGTGCTGTAGTCAACTATGGCTACACCTTC.

This clonotype was found a few times. The chain has TRBV10-3 and TRBJ2-4, with D hard to call. Trimming pared 4 bases from V and 6 bases from J, leaving 7 bases between. This CDR3 comprises 12 residues. The germline V gene encodes CDR1 ENHRY and CDR2 SYGVKD. CDR3 DNA sequence: TGTGCCATCAGTGGAGATAGAAACATTCAGTACTTC. This translates into CAISGDRNIQYF.

This clonotype was picked up many times. The chain's CDR3 is CASSGRAYEQYF. The CDR3 region has the DNA TGTGCCAGTAGTGGGAGGGCCTACGAGCAGTACTTC. J is TRBJ2-7 and V is TRBV19; TRBD2 matches at 7 bases. This CDR3 spans 12 amino acids. Germline CDR1 and CDR2: LNHDA and SQIVND (reference sequence). V shed 5 bases, J shed 2 bases, and the junction held 0 bases outside the gene matches.

Only a few counts were recorded for this clonotype. The chain recombines TRBV5-4 with TRBJ2-4, with no clear D. The germline V gene has CDR1 SGHNT and CDR2 YYREEE (reference sequence). V was trimmed by 0 bases and J by 3 bases, leaving 16 bases between them. The CDR3 has 17 residues. In DNA form, the CDR3 reads TGTGCCAGCAGCTTGGGAATAGGGTCAGGTAACAAAAACATTCAGTACTTC. It specifies CASSLGIGSGNKNIQYF.